This TCR beta chain originates from a study of blood T cell repertoires in COVID-19. This clone has just one count. Using immunoSEQ multiplex PCR, the repertoire was profiled, and TCRdb retains in-frame clones only, with some absent. This repertoire shows about 190,000 clones, 70% to 85% found once; its top ten account for roughly 3.2%. The V gene's germline CDR1 is SEHNR and CDR2 FQNEAQ (reference sequence). The CDR3 is made up of 16 amino acids. The junction had 7 bases not matched to a gene; V was cut back by 4 bases and J by 3 bases. Sequencing input: PBMCs or T cells enriched from blood (not recorded which). The receptor's source is a woman younger than 45 who had recovered from COVID-19. J is TRBJ2-2 and V is TRBV7-9; 8 bases map to TRBD2. The CDR3 DNA follows: TGTGCCAGCAGCTCCCCCAGCGGGAGAGACACCGGGGAGCTGTTTTTT. It translates to CASSSPSGRDTGELFF.